These T cell receptor beta chains were read from a single sample in a study of T-cell reconstitution after alpha-beta-depleted transplantation in children. From the PCR reads, TCRdb called clonotypes with MiXCR, one entry per CDR3 protein. The sample has hundreds of thousands of distinct CDR3 sequences; 16% are singletons. Sequenced material: PBMCs from the stem cell graft donor, taken from the stem cell graft. The receptors were gathered from a human donor who donated a stem cell graft to a child with acute myeloid leukemia. Both conserved end residues are part of each CDR3. A D gene is named only where the DNA matches it firmly. Some rows have no size entry. The others give once, few or many, or a class for an expanded clone.

v_gene: TRBV5-1
j_gene: TRBJ1-4
abundance: many
d_gene: -
CDR3aa: CASSVTAPGNEKLFF
CDR3nt: TGCGCCAGCAGCGTGACAGCTCCGGGTAATGAAAAACTGTTTTTT

v_gene: TRBV28
j_gene: TRBJ1-5
abundance: -
d_gene: TRBD1
CDR3aa: CASSRTGPNQHQHF
CDR3nt: TGTGCCAGCAGCCGGACAGGCCCTAATCAGCACCAGCATTTT

v_gene: TRBV2
j_gene: TRBJ2-1
abundance: few
d_gene: -
CDR3aa: CASTLDYNEQFF
CDR3nt: TGTGCCAGCACCCTTGATTACAATGAGCAGTTCTTC

v_gene: TRBV29-1
j_gene: TRBJ2-2
abundance: many
d_gene: TRBD2
CDR3aa: CSVVTSGYGELFF
CDR3nt: TGCAGCGTTGTAACTAGCGGGTACGGGGAGCTGTTTTTT

v_gene: TRBV6-5
j_gene: TRBJ1-2
abundance: -
d_gene: TRBD1
CDR3aa: CASSSDRGRNYGYTF
CDR3nt: TGTGCCAGCAGTTCGGACAGGGGGCGGAACTATGGCTACACCTTC

v_gene: TRBV6-5
j_gene: TRBJ2-7
abundance: many
d_gene: -
CDR3aa: CASSYVGGRVEQYF
CDR3nt: TGTGCCAGCAGTTATGTGGGGGGGCGAGTCGAGCAGTACTTC

v_gene: TRBV4-2
j_gene: TRBJ2-3
abundance: many
d_gene: -
CDR3aa: CASSQGGGAVDTQYF
CDR3nt: TGTGCCAGCAGCCAAGGAGGGGGGGCCGTGGATACGCAGTATTTT

v_gene: TRBV18
j_gene: TRBJ2-1
abundance: -
d_gene: -
CDR3aa: CASSPRNVASLEQFF
CDR3nt: TGTGCCAGCTCACCACGGAATGTGGCGAGTTTAGAGCAGTTCTTC

v_gene: TRBV12-3/TRBV12-4
j_gene: TRBJ2-5
abundance: few
d_gene: -
CDR3aa: CASSLNPETQYF
CDR3nt: TGTGCCAGCAGTTTAAATCCCGAGACCCAGTACTTC

v_gene: TRBV7-2
j_gene: TRBJ2-3
abundance: -
d_gene: -
CDR3aa: CASSSPPGVDTQYF
CDR3nt: TGTGCCAGCAGCTCACCCCCGGGGGTAGATACGCAGTATTTT

v_gene: TRBV27
j_gene: TRBJ2-1
abundance: many
d_gene: -
CDR3aa: CASSFGVSNEQFF
CDR3nt: TGTGCCAGCAGTTTCGGCGTCAGCAATGAGCAGTTCTTC

v_gene: TRBV12-3/TRBV12-4
j_gene: TRBJ1-5
abundance: many
d_gene: -
CDR3aa: CASSPKGDQPQHF
CDR3nt: TGTGCCAGCAGTCCTAAGGGGGATCAGCCCCAGCATTTT

v_gene: TRBV20-1
j_gene: TRBJ2-3
abundance: many
d_gene: -
CDR3aa: CSEAARRADTQYF
CDR3nt: TGCAGTGAGGCGGCGCGAAGGGCAGATACGCAGTATTTT

v_gene: TRBV11-2
j_gene: TRBJ2-3
abundance: -
d_gene: -
CDR3aa: CASSLGGFEDTQYF
CDR3nt: TGTGCCAGCAGCTTAGGAGGGTTTGAAGATACGCAGTATTTT

v_gene: TRBV20-1
j_gene: TRBJ1-1
abundance: -
d_gene: -
CDR3aa: CKAFRGRRTEAFF
CDR3nt: TGCAAAGCATTCAGGGGCAGGCGGACTGAAGCTTTCTTT

v_gene: TRBV20-1
j_gene: TRBJ2-1
abundance: few
d_gene: TRBD1
CDR3aa: CSGGQGNNEQFF
CDR3nt: TGCAGTGGGGGACAGGGAAACAATGAGCAGTTCTTC

v_gene: TRBV21-1
j_gene: TRBJ1-1
abundance: -
d_gene: -
CDR3aa: CATKPGTVKMNTEAFF
CDR3nt: TGTGCCACCAAGCCCGGGACAGTTAAAATGAACACTGAAGCTTTCTTT

v_gene: TRBV12-3/TRBV12-4
j_gene: TRBJ1-1
abundance: -
d_gene: -
CDR3aa: CASSLFGWMSSRVNTEAFF
CDR3nt: TGTGCCAGCAGTTTATTCGGTTGGATGTCTTCGCGGGTGAACACTGAAGCTTTCTTT

v_gene: TRBV7-2
j_gene: TRBJ2-3
abundance: -
d_gene: TRBD2
CDR3aa: CASSLPGLAGDPRDTQYF
CDR3nt: TGTGCCAGCAGTTTACCGGGACTAGCGGGGGACCCTCGAGATACGCAGTATTTT

v_gene: TRBV12-3/TRBV12-4
j_gene: TRBJ2-5
abundance: many
d_gene: -
CDR3aa: CASRGGETQYF
CDR3nt: TGTGCCAGCAGGGGGGGAGAGACCCAGTACTTC

v_gene: TRBV5-1
j_gene: TRBJ2-1
abundance: few
d_gene: -
CDR3aa: CASSDQGGFEQFF
CDR3nt: TGCGCCAGCTCCGACCAGGGGGGCTTTGAGCAGTTCTTC

v_gene: TRBV15
j_gene: TRBJ2-1
abundance: -
d_gene: -
CDR3aa: CATSRDQRRGPYNEQFF
CDR3nt: TGTGCCACCAGCAGAGATCAGAGGAGGGGGCCCTACAATGAGCAGTTCTTC

v_gene: TRBV5-1
j_gene: TRBJ2-1
abundance: few
d_gene: TRBD2
CDR3aa: CASSLTSSGPYNEQFF
CDR3nt: TGCGCCAGCAGCTTAACATCTAGCGGTCCCTACAATGAGCAGTTCTTC

v_gene: TRBV6-2/TRBV6-3
j_gene: TRBJ1-1
abundance: -
d_gene: -
CDR3aa: CASSYSLMNTEAFF
CDR3nt: TGTGCCAGCAGTTACTCGTTAATGAACACTGAAGCTTTCTTT

v_gene: TRBV7-3
j_gene: TRBJ1-6
abundance: -
d_gene: TRBD1
CDR3aa: CASSPTGTVNSPLHF
CDR3nt: TGTGCCAGCAGCCCGACCGGGACAGTTAATTCACCCCTCCACTTT

v_gene: TRBV10-3
j_gene: TRBJ1-1
abundance: few
d_gene: TRBD1
CDR3aa: CATLTPGQTMNTEAFF
CDR3nt: TGTGCCACCTTAACACCGGGACAGACCATGAACACTGAAGCTTTCTTT

v_gene: TRBV12-3/TRBV12-4
j_gene: TRBJ2-1
abundance: few
d_gene: -
CDR3aa: CASTGKRGNEQFF
CDR3nt: TGTGCCAGCACAGGAAAGCGAGGCAATGAGCAGTTCTTC

v_gene: TRBV7-2
j_gene: TRBJ1-1
abundance: few
d_gene: -
CDR3aa: CASRPGLPGTEAFF
CDR3nt: TGTGCCAGCAGACCGGGCTTACCGGGCACTGAAGCTTTCTTT

v_gene: TRBV27
j_gene: TRBJ1-2
abundance: -
d_gene: TRBD1
CDR3aa: CASSLGRDRDGYTF
CDR3nt: TGTGCCAGCAGTTTAGGCCGGGACAGGGATGGCTACACCTTC

v_gene: TRBV29-1
j_gene: TRBJ2-3
abundance: many
d_gene: -
CDR3aa: CSVVRWNEGGPDTQYF
CDR3nt: TGCAGCGTTGTCAGGTGGAATGAAGGTGGCCCAGATACGCAGTATTTT

v_gene: TRBV27
j_gene: TRBJ2-7
abundance: many
d_gene: -
CDR3aa: CASSFDTSYEQYF
CDR3nt: TGTGCCAGCAGTTTCGACACCTCCTACGAGCAGTACTTC

v_gene: TRBV20-1
j_gene: TRBJ2-1
abundance: -
d_gene: -
CDR3aa: CSARGTGVYNEQFF
CDR3nt: TGCAGTGCTAGAGGAACGGGGGTTTACAATGAGCAGTTCTTC

v_gene: TRBV28
j_gene: TRBJ2-7
abundance: many
d_gene: TRBD1
CDR3aa: CASRRDRVGEQYF
CDR3nt: TGTGCCAGCAGGCGGGACAGGGTGGGCGAGCAGTACTTC

v_gene: TRBV20-1
j_gene: TRBJ1-2
abundance: many
d_gene: -
CDR3aa: CSAKGWQRGYTF
CDR3nt: TGCAGTGCCAAGGGGTGGCAGCGGGGCTACACCTTC

v_gene: TRBV12-3/TRBV12-4
j_gene: TRBJ2-2
abundance: many
d_gene: -
CDR3aa: CASSPFLANTGELFF
CDR3nt: TGTGCCAGCAGCCCTTTTTTGGCTAACACCGGGGAGCTGTTTTTT

v_gene: TRBV5-1
j_gene: TRBJ2-2
abundance: -
d_gene: -
CDR3aa: CASRWEFDRTGSAGELFF
CDR3nt: TGCGCCAGCAGGTGGGAGTTTGACAGGACCGGTTCGGCCGGGGAGCTGTTTTTT

v_gene: TRBV6-5
j_gene: TRBJ2-7
abundance: many
d_gene: -
CDR3aa: CASSFEGGRVSYEQYF
CDR3nt: TGTGCCAGCAGTTTTGAGGGCGGGCGCGTCTCCTACGAGCAGTACTTC

v_gene: TRBV2
j_gene: TRBJ1-1
abundance: -
d_gene: TRBD1
CDR3aa: CASRDRKNTEAFF
CDR3nt: TGTGCCAGCAGGGACAGGAAGAACACTGAAGCTTTCTTT

v_gene: TRBV20-1
j_gene: TRBJ1-5
abundance: -
d_gene: -
CDR3aa: CSAGGHRNQPQHF
CDR3nt: TGCAGTGCTGGGGGTCATCGCAATCAGCCCCAGCATTTT

v_gene: TRBV20-1
j_gene: TRBJ1-5
abundance: many
d_gene: -
CDR3aa: CSANRVNQPQHF
CDR3nt: TGCAGTGCTAACAGGGTAAACCAGCCCCAGCATTTT

v_gene: TRBV20-1
j_gene: TRBJ2-1
abundance: many
d_gene: -
CDR3aa: CSASKGYEQFF
CDR3nt: TGCAGTGCTTCAAAGGGGTATGAGCAGTTCTTC

v_gene: TRBV29-1
j_gene: TRBJ2-1
abundance: many
d_gene: -
CDR3aa: CSARGAFRNEQFF
CDR3nt: TGCAGCGCCAGGGGAGCGTTTCGGAATGAGCAGTTCTTC

v_gene: TRBV2
j_gene: TRBJ2-3
abundance: many
d_gene: TRBD2
CDR3aa: CASSPRTSGGSTDTQYF
CDR3nt: TGTGCCAGTTCCCCACGAACTAGCGGGGGAAGCACAGATACGCAGTATTTT

v_gene: TRBV20-1
j_gene: TRBJ1-5
abundance: many
d_gene: -
CDR3aa: CSAREWQRGSNQPQHF
CDR3nt: TGCAGTGCTAGAGAATGGCAGAGAGGTAGCAATCAGCCCCAGCATTTT

v_gene: TRBV25-1
j_gene: TRBJ2-5
abundance: few
d_gene: -
CDR3aa: CATQGKRYQETQYF
CDR3nt: TGTGCCACCCAGGGGAAGAGGTACCAAGAGACCCAGTACTTC

v_gene: TRBV20-1
j_gene: TRBJ1-6
abundance: many
d_gene: -
CDR3aa: CSARVASSYNSPLHF
CDR3nt: TGCAGTGCTAGAGTTGCGAGCTCCTATAATTCACCCCTCCACTTT